These 19 T cell receptor beta chains came from one sample sequenced in a study of early T cells in non-severe SARS-CoV-2 infection. TCRdb passed the 5' RACE reads through MiXCR, listing each CDR3 protein once. In the table there are 55,000 or so distinct CDR3 sequences, around a tenth of which are singletons. Sample: whole blood. The receptors were gathered from an adult who was a healthcare worker with PCR-confirmed SARS-CoV-2 infection or an uninfected control (not recorded which).

The chain links TRBV11-2 to TRBJ2-1, with D perhaps matching TRBD2 (7 bases). From germline, CDR1 is SGHAT and CDR2 FQNNGV. The CDR3 sequence is 15 residues long. V lost 5 bases to trimming and J lost 2 bases, with 13 bases between them. The CDR3 loop is CASSPDGGPYNEQFF. The DNA of the CDR3 is TGTGCCAGCAGCCCTGACGGGGGGCCCTACAATGAGCAGTTCTTC.

This clonotype was picked up a small number of times. This rearrangement joins TRBV5-1 to TRBJ2-5; 8 nucleotides align to TRBD2. V shed 3 bases, J shed 7 bases, and the junction held 8 bases outside the gene matches. The CDR3 covers 14 residues. CDR1 is SGHRS, CDR2 YFSETQ, per germline. CDR3 region: CASSSLAGGGTQYF. The CDR3 DNA is TGCGCCAGCAGCTCCCTAGCGGGTGGAGGGACCCAGTACTTC. Full variable domain (outside the CDR3, taken from reference TRBV5-1 and TRBJ2-5): KAGVTQTPRYLIKTRGQQVTLSCSPISGHRSVSWYQQTPGQGLQFLFEYFSETQRNKGNFPGRFSGRQFSNSRSEMNVSTLELGDSALYLCASSSLAGGGTQYFGPGTRLLVL.

The chain combines TRBV29-1 with TRBJ1-5; tentatively, D is TRBD1 (5 bases). Trimming took 4 bases from V and 0 from J, leaving 7 bases between them. This CDR3 has 13 residues. Germline V gene sequence: CDR1 SQVTM, CDR2 ANQGSEA. This CDR3 reads CSVGGGSNQPQHF. In nucleotides, the CDR3 is TGCAGCGTTGGGGGGGGTAGCAATCAGCCCCAGCATTTT.

CDR3 coding DNA: TGCGCCAGCAGCTTCCAGTCCGGGATTACCTACGAGCAGTACTTC. Translated: CASSFQSGITYEQYF. The chain uses TRBV5-1 and TRBJ2-7; tentative D call: TRBD2 (5 bases). The CDR3 runs 15 residues. V gave up 2 bases and J gave up 2 bases, with 14 bases separating them. The germline V gene has CDR1 SGHRS and CDR2 YFSETQ.

In its sample, this clonotype was seen a few times. V usage is TRBV30 and J usage is TRBJ2-5, with TRBD2 as a possible D gene (5 bases). Germline V lookup: CDR1 GTSNPN, CDR2 SVGIG (reference sequence). The CDR3 totals 14 residues. V dropped 3 bases and J dropped 0 bases, with 11 bases sitting between them. CDR3 coding DNA: TGTGCCTGGAGGCCAGACTACAACCAAGAGACCCAGTACTTC. This sequence encodes CAWRPDYNQETQYF.

The table lists this clonotype with many counts. The rearrangement links TRBV28 to TRBJ1-1; D may be TRBD1 (5 bases). Trimming pared 4 bases from V and 6 bases from J, leaving 6 bases between. Germline loops: CDR1 MDHEN, CDR2 SYDVKM. This CDR3 has 11 residues. The CDR3 loop is CASSWGPEAFF. CDR3 in DNA: TGTGCCAGCAGTTGGGGCCCTGAAGCTTTCTTT.

V and J are TRBV12-3 or TRBV12-4 and TRBJ2-4; D is possibly TRBD1 (5 bases). This CDR3 contains 12 residues. The ends were cut back, 6 bases at V and 6 bases at J, with 9 bases in the middle. CDR3 DNA sequence: TGTGCCAGCAGCCCCGACAGAAACATTCAGTACTTC. This codes for CASSPDRNIQYF.

V gene TRBV12-3 or TRBV12-4 combines with J gene TRBJ2-6; D unresolved. The CDR3 has 16 amino acids. V shed 6 bases and J shed 4 bases, with 16 bases lying between them. The CDR3 sequence is CASRKVRSRGANVLTF. The CDR3 coding sequence is TGTGCCAGCAGGAAGGTTCGGTCTAGAGGGGCCAACGTCCTGACTTTC.

In its sample, this clonotype was seen many times. The chain employs TRBV3-1 and TRBJ1-6; no clear D. The CDR3 length is 13 residues. Germline CDR1 LGHDT, CDR2 YNNKEL (reference sequence). The germline V and J ends were trimmed by 0 bases and 7 bases, with 4 bases remaining between them. The CDR3 loop is CASSQDQNSPLHF. CDR3 bases: TGTGCCAGCAGCCAAGATCAGAATTCACCCCTCCACTTT. Drawing the rest from reference TRBV3-1 and TRBJ1-6, the complete variable domain is DTAVSQTPKYLVTQMGNDKSIKCEQNLGHDTMYWYKQDSKKFLKIMFSYNNKELIINETVPNRFSPKSPDKAHLNLHINSLELGDSAVYFCASSQDQNSPLHFGNGTRLTVT.

This clonotype was counted many times. This chain links TRBV12-3 or TRBV12-4 with TRBJ2-1, with D perhaps matching TRBD2 (5 bases). The CDR3 is made up of 14 amino acids. Trimming took 7 bases from V and 10 from J, leaving 20 bases between them. The CDR3 sequence: CASTFGGAPREQFF. DNA for the CDR3: TGTGCCAGCACTTTTGGAGGCGCGCCTAGGGAGCAGTTCTTC.

Only a few counts were recorded for this clonotype. V is TRBV2 and J is TRBJ1-6; no definite D call. V lost 6 bases and J 9 bases, leaving 12 bases between the germline ends. CDR1 SNHLY and CDR2 FYNNEI come from the germline V gene. This CDR3 is 13 amino acids long. CDR3 amino acids: CASRPTGGSPLHF. The CDR3 nucleotides read TGTGCCAGCAGACCGACCGGCGGTTCACCCCTCCACTTT.

The V gene is TRBV28, the J gene TRBJ2-5; unclear D gene. CDR1 and CDR2 from the germline V gene are MDHEN and SYDVKM. This CDR3 comprises 12 residues. Trimming cost V 6 bases and J 3 bases, with 8 bases left between them. The DNA for the CDR3 is TGTGCCAGCAGGGTCCCGGAAGAGACCCAGTACTTC. This sequence encodes CASRVPEETQYF.

Only a few counts were recorded for this clonotype. The CDR3 protein is CASSTQVFASTEAFF. Written as DNA, the CDR3 is TGTGCCAGCAGCACACAGGTTTTTGCGTCCACTGAAGCTTTCTTT. This chain joins TRBV9 and TRBJ1-1, with D perhaps matching TRBD1 (5 bases). The V end lost 4 bases, the J end lost 4 bases, and 17 bases lay between the germline ends. Germline V lookup: CDR1 SGDLS, CDR2 YYNGEE. This CDR3 comprises 15 residues.

The V and J genes are TRBV28 and TRBJ1-1; D uncertain. The germline gives CDR1 MDHEN, CDR2 SYDVKM. Between the trimmed V and J ends, which lost 10 bases and 7 bases, there was a span of 16 bases. This CDR3 is built from 12 residues. CDR3 protein: CATLTVTVEAFF. The CDR3 bases are TGTGCCACCTTAACCGTTACGGTTGAAGCTTTCTTT.

Ten or more counts support this clonotype. The gene calls are TRBV2 and TRBJ1-6; a weak D match, TRBD1 (5 bases). CDR3 length equals 15 residues. The germline gives CDR1 SNHLY, CDR2 FYNNEI. V was cut by 6 bases and J by 0 bases, with 9 bases left in between. CDR3 region: CASRAGSSYNSPLHF. The CDR3 DNA follows: TGTGCCAGCAGAGCAGGGAGCTCCTATAATTCACCCCTCCACTTT.

The CDR3 reads CASSHGSVYGYTF. In DNA form, the CDR3 reads TGTGCCAGCAGCCATGGTAGCGTCTATGGCTACACCTTC. This chain links TRBV3-1 with TRBJ1-2; D unresolved. This CDR3 contains 13 residues. V was shortened by 3 bases and J by 4 bases, with 9 bases between the two germline ends. Per germline, CDR1 LGHDT and CDR2 YNNKEL (reference sequence).

This clonotype was seen more than once but under ten times. The chain has TRBV11-2 and TRBJ2-1; 16 bases map to TRBD2. CDR1 SGHAT and CDR2 FQNNGV come from the germline V gene. The CDR3 runs to 19 residues. Trimming removed 5 bases from V and 2 bases from J; junction bases left unmatched: 9. Here the CDR3 DNA reads TGTGCCAGCAGCGGCTACGGGACTAGCGGGAGGGCCACCTACAATGAGCAGTTCTTC. Its translation: CASSGYGTSGRATYNEQFF.

This clonotype has ten or more counts. The chain recombines TRBV6-6 with TRBJ2-7; 7 nucleotides line up with TRBD1. The CDR3 spans 12 residues. Germline V gene lookup returns CDR1 MNHNY and CDR2 SVGAGI (reference sequence). Trimming removed 4 bases from V and 4 bases from J; junction bases left unmatched: 1. CDR3 residues: CASSSDRYEQYF. The CDR3, as DNA: TGTGCCAGCAGTTCGGACAGGTACGAGCAGTACTTC.

CDR3 loop: CSAGRIISYNEQFF. In nucleotides, the CDR3 is TGCAGTGCTGGACGCATAATCTCCTACAATGAGCAGTTCTTC. V is TRBV20-1 and J is TRBJ2-1; D gene ambiguous. Germline CDR1 is DFQATT and CDR2 is SNEGSKA (reference sequence). The CDR3 extends over 14 amino acids. V was cut by 5 bases and J by 0 bases, with 11 bases left in between.